This T cell receptor beta chain stems from a study of low-dose radiotherapy and immunotherapy resistance in tumors. TRAV- and TRBV-specific primers were used for first-strand cDNA, which covered alpha and beta chains. The TCRs were subjected to amplification over approximately 20 PCR cycles employing a constant-region primer in conjunction with a V-primer adapter. TCRdb used MiXCR to reprocess the reads, holding one entry per CDR3 protein. The profile shows 65,000 to 95,000 distinct CDR3 sequences, 15% to 20% of them singletons. Germline V lookup: CDR1 DFQATT, CDR2 SNEGSKA (reference sequence). The CDR3 consists of 14 residues. V dropped 4 bases and J dropped 1 base, with 12 bases sitting between them. Time point described: after trial treatment. As to treatment: LDRT plus nivolumab, ipilimumab, low-dose cyclophosphamide and aspirin (RACIN trial).

This receptor was identified in a male donor with prostate cancer. V gene TRBV20-1 combines with J gene TRBJ2-3; a weak D match, TRBD2 (5 bases). This specimen was PBMCs, taken after low-dose radiotherapy plus immunotherapy. CDR3 DNA sequence: TGCAGTGCTAAGGTGGGAGTTGGCACAGATACGCAGTATTTT. Translated: CSAKVGVGTDTQYF.